A selection of T cell receptor beta chains follows, all from one sample in a study of CD8 T cells in Susac syndrome. TCRdb fed the immunoSEQ multiplex PCR reads into MiXCR, producing one record per CDR3 protein. The top ten hold roughly 0.08% of the sample, which has some 110,000 distinct CDR3 sequences, over 85% seen once. Material: CD4+ T cells from PBMCs. These receptors were taken from a human donor in good health. The CDR3 runs from the conserved cysteine through the conserved F or W. The D gene is left open where the match is weak.

v_call d_call cdr3_length cdr3_aa
TRBV20-1 - 17 CSATLSGTGFSYNEQFF
TRBV7-8 - 14 CASSSGTLEETQYF
TRBV7-2 - 13 CASSPHPGPEAFF
TRBV20-1 - 11 CSGKAVDTIYF
TRBV29-1 - 12 CSVVAPGNTIYF
TRBV28 - 12 CASSSSGTEQYF
TRBV6-2/TRBV6-3 - 12 CASTEGYQPQHF
TRBV2 - 13 CATGTYGANVLTF
TRBV4-2 TRBD2 16 CASSQAGQREGGNKYF
TRBV7-2 - 14 CASSFGRTGNTIYF
TRBV5-1 - 14 CASSFGQHQETQYF
TRBV18 - 18 CASSMYGRRIRGSYEQYF
TRBV5-1 - 17 CASSLDGRQSMNTEAFF
TRBV20-1 TRBD1 13 CSAMTGLGEKLFF
TRBV28 - 12 CASSLIVYEQYF
TRBV15 - 18 CATSRDPAARGSTDTQYF
TRBV5-6 - 15 CASSLSPGSDYGYTF
TRBV7-2 - 15 CASSLVVARAYEQYF
TRBV5-8 - 13 CATGERAKNIQYF
TRBV9 TRBD1 16 CASSEGTQGAQETQYF
TRBV27 TRBD2 16 CASSPWTSGTLDTQYF
TRBV20-1 - 13 CSASRDRSYEQYF
TRBV6-1 - 15 CASSPRESGANVLTF
TRBV7-9 - 13 CASSFGIGETQYF
TRBV18 - 14 CASSPPGGNEKLFF
TRBV5-1 - 14 CASSQSSSRETQYF
TRBV30 TRBD2 15 CAWSGTSGSKYTQYF
TRBV3-1 - 13 CASSGLLNTEAFF
TRBV3-1 TRBD1 16 CASSQDIAILRGNLFF
TRBV9 - 18 CASSVRHVDLHSGNTIYF
TRBV18 - 14 CASSPEQGGLVAFF
TRBV7-9 - 14 CASSPRPGPYEQYF
TRBV5-4 - 14 CASSLAGEKGIQYF
TRBV5-1 - 16 CASSLGGQALQETQYF
TRBV30 TRBD2 15 CAWTQLAGGSNTQYF
TRBV3-1 TRBD1 15 CASSHGGQGSYEQYF
TRBV18 - 15 CASSPGTRKGNIQYF
TRBV9 TRBD2 15 CASSPPPGGYNEQFF
TRBV2 - 13 CASNPVTFYEQYF
TRBV18 - 14 CASSPDSLGEPQHF
TRBV9 - 15 CASSGRGGITGELFF
TRBV5-1 - 13 CASSSDGNQPQHF